Shown below are 22 T cell receptor beta chains from a single sample sequenced in a study of T-cell reconstitution after alpha-beta-depleted transplantation in children. The TCRbeta library was prepared with unique molecular identifiers. One entry per CDR3 protein results from TCRdb running MiXCR on the PCR reads. The repertoire holds about 190,000 distinct CDR3 sequences, with 6% to 7% as singletons. This specimen consisted of PBMCs from the stem cell graft donor, obtained from the stem cell graft. All receptors derive from a human donor who donated a stem cell graft to a child with Wiskott-Aldrich syndrome.

The gene calls are TRBV19 and TRBJ2-2; 9 bases line up with TRBD2. The germline V gene has CDR1 LNHDA and CDR2 SQIVND (reference sequence). The CDR3 runs 17 residues. J lost 1 base, V lost 5 bases, and 8 bases had no gene match. The CDR3 DNA reads as TGTGCCAGTAGTCGCTCAGCGGGAGGAATGAACACCGGGGAGCTGTTTTTT. It yields the protein CASSRSAGGMNTGELFF.

There are many counts of this clonotype. J is TRBJ2-2 and V is TRBV11-2, with TRBD2 as a possible D gene (6 bases). The CDR3 runs 15 residues. CDR1 is SGHAT, CDR2 FQNNGV, per germline. Trimming stripped 5 bases from V and 6 bases from J, with 16 bases between. CDR3 sequence reads: CASSHGDFYAGELFF. CDR3 nucleotides: TGTGCCAGCAGCCACGGGGACTTCTACGCCGGGGAGCTGTTTTTT.

The chain links TRBV9 to TRBJ2-5; 11 bases are a match to TRBD2. After removal of 0 bases from V and 11 bases from J, the junction contained 3 bases not matched to a gene. CDR1 is SGDLS, CDR2 YYNGEE, per germline. CDR3 length equals 13 residues. The CDR3 spells CASSVELAGAQYF. In DNA form, the CDR3 reads TGTGCCAGCAGCGTAGAACTAGCGGGAGCGCAGTACTTC.

This clonotype was detected many times. The chain recombines TRBV9 with TRBJ1-3; TRBD1 is a possible D gene (5 bases). The CDR3 has 17 residues. V lost 2 bases, J lost 0 bases, and 15 bases lay in between. Germline values: CDR1 SGDLS, CDR2 YYNGEE. The CDR3 DNA follows: TGTGCCAGCAGCGTTTTGGGACTCCGGAGCTCTGGAAACACCATATATTTT. Translated, it gives CASSVLGLRSSGNTIYF.

This clonotype has at least ten counts. This sequence joins TRBV29-1 and TRBJ2-7; 13 nucleotides agree with TRBD2. The ends lost 1 base at V and 4 bases at J; junction bases unmatched: 4. The CDR3 runs 15 residues. CDR1 is SQVTM, CDR2 ANQGSEA, per germline. CDR3 in DNA: TGCAGCGTTGAAGGGACTAGCGGGAGAGGGTACGAGCAGTACTTC. Its protein product is CSVEGTSGRGYEQYF.

In this sample, this clonotype turned up many times. V usage is TRBV20-1 and J usage is TRBJ2-1; 7 nucleotides match TRBD2. The germline gives CDR1 DFQATT, CDR2 SNEGSKA (reference sequence). The CDR3 has 15 residues. Trimming took 3 bases from V and 5 from J; bases not matched to a gene: 10. The CDR3 nucleotides read TGCAGTGCTAGGCACTTTAGGGCGGGGGACAATGAGCAGTTCTTC. It specifies CSARHFRAGDNEQFF.

Ten or more counts support this clonotype. The rearrangement links TRBV5-1 to TRBJ1-1; D gene ambiguous. The CDR3 spans 14 residues. Germline V CDR1 and CDR2: SGHRS, YFSETQ. Trimming took off 1 base at V and 1 base at J, with 8 bases between the two ends. The CDR3 is CASSLLRQNTEAFF. The CDR3 DNA reads TGCGCCAGCAGCTTGTTGCGGCAGAACACTGAAGCTTTCTTT.

This clonotype was seen repeatedly, ten times or more. J is TRBJ2-5 and V is TRBV12-3 or TRBV12-4; D is unresolved. V shed 6 bases and J shed 7 bases, with 21 bases lying between them. This CDR3 spans 15 amino acids. The CDR3 protein is CASSSQAVPTGTQYF. In nucleotides, the CDR3 is TGTGCCAGCAGCAGCCAGGCGGTCCCGACGGGGACCCAGTACTTC.

This clonotype was picked up many times. The chain uses TRBV5-1 and TRBJ1-6; D uncertain. Germline V gives CDR1 SGHRS, CDR2 YFSETQ. The length of the CDR3 is 16 residues. The germline V and J ends were trimmed by 4 bases and 0 bases, with 11 bases remaining between them. The CDR3 coding sequence is TGCGCCAGCAGCATTGGCGGGAGCTCCTATAATTCACCCCTCCACTTT. Its translation: CASSIGGSSYNSPLHF. Together with reference TRBV5-1 and TRBJ1-6, the CDR3 gives the full variable domain: KAGVTQTPRYLIKTRGQQVTLSCSPISGHRSVSWYQQTPGQGLQFLFEYFSETQRNKGNFPGRFSGRQFSNSRSEMNVSTLELGDSALYLCASSIGGSSYNSPLHFGNGTRLTVT.

This clonotype was counted at least ten times. The rearrangement joins TRBV6-5 to TRBJ1-2, with D perhaps TRBD1 (6 bases). Germline V CDR1 and CDR2: MNHEY, SVGAGI. The V and J ends lost 2 bases and 6 bases respectively, with 16 bases between them. This CDR3 spans 15 amino acids. CDR3 amino acids: CASSYEEDSLNGYTF. In nucleotides, the CDR3 is TGTGCCAGCAGTTACGAGGAGGACAGCTTGAATGGCTACACCTTC.

This clonotype was picked up many times. The genes are TRBV7-2 and TRBJ2-1, with 12 nucleotides matching TRBD1. Losses at the gene ends were 5 bases for V and 7 bases for J; bases not matched to a gene: 9. Germline V gene sequence: CDR1 SGHTA, CDR2 FQGNSA. The CDR3 is 16 amino acids. The CDR3 DNA reads TGTGCCAGCAGCCCCCGGGGGACAGGGGGCCTAAATGAGCAGTTCTTC. Its translation: CASSPRGTGGLNEQFF.

This clonotype was observed many times. V is TRBV5-1 and J is TRBJ2-1; TRBD2 matches at 8 bases. The CDR3 extends over 14 amino acids. After removal of 8 bases from V and 9 bases from J, the junction contained 13 bases not matched to a gene. Germline CDR1 SGHRS, CDR2 YFSETQ. The chain's CDR3 is CASAGTSGSSEQFF. The CDR3 DNA sequence: TGCGCCAGTGCCGGGACTAGTGGCTCCAGTGAGCAGTTCTTC.

Ten or more counts support this clonotype. V usage is TRBV7-9 and J usage is TRBJ2-1, with 7 bases that match TRBD2. CDR3 size: 14 residues. CDR1 is SEHNR and CDR2 is FQNEAQ in the germline V gene (reference sequence). Trimming at V came to 1 base and at J to 7 bases, leaving 4 bases not matched to a gene. The CDR3 DNA reads TGTGCCAGCAGCTTAGAGGCACTAGCGAATGAGCAGTTCTTC. This encodes CASSLEALANEQFF.

In this sample, this clonotype turned up many times. The genes are TRBV12-3 or TRBV12-4 and TRBJ1-1; possibly TRBD1 for D (5 bases). Deletions cut 3 bases from V and 10 bases from J, with 12 bases between. This CDR3 is 12 amino acids long. The CDR3 region is CASSFSSGGAFF. Written as DNA, the CDR3 is TGTGCCAGCAGTTTCTCCTCGGGGGGAGCTTTCTTT.

This clonotype was found a few times. The chain links TRBV4-3 to TRBJ1-6; possible D gene TRBD1, 6 bases. V dropped 3 bases and J dropped 7 bases, with 13 bases sitting between them. Germline V gene data show CDR1 as LGHNA and CDR2 as YSLEER. The CDR3 is 15 amino acids. CDR3 residues: CASSQTGGGNSPLHF. CDR3 DNA sequence: TGCGCCAGCAGCCAGACAGGCGGGGGGAATTCACCCCTCCACTTT.

This clonotype has a count of ten or more. This CDR3 reads CASSGGGLGEQFF. CDR3 nucleotide sequence: TGTGCCAGCAGTGGAGGGGGGCTAGGTGAGCAGTTCTTC. The chain links TRBV6-6 to TRBJ2-1; D could derive from TRBD1 or TRBD2 (6 bases each). Trimming took off 5 bases at V and 9 bases at J, with 14 bases between the two ends. CDR1 MNHNY and CDR2 SVGAGI come from the germline V gene (reference sequence). The CDR3 spans 13 residues.

There are many counts of this clonotype. The chain carries TRBV28 and TRBJ2-7, with D possibly TRBD1 on 5 matching bases. The CDR3 loop spans 16 amino acids. CDR1 is MDHEN, CDR2 SYDVKM, per germline. V lost 3 bases and J 8 bases, leaving 23 bases between the germline ends. CDR3: CASSFLPQGTPPQQYF. The CDR3, as DNA: TGTGCCAGCAGTTTCTTGCCTCAGGGTACTCCCCCCCAGCAGTACTTC.

The table lists this clonotype with a few counts. CDR3 in amino acids: CTSSQDRTSGSTDTQYF. The CDR3 DNA follows: TGCACCAGCAGCCAAGATCGGACTAGCGGGAGCACAGATACGCAGTATTTT. The chain uses TRBV1 and TRBJ2-3; the table calls TRBD2, which could not be checked here. TRBV1 is annotated as a pseudogene. CDR3 length: 17 amino acids.

This clonotype was seen repeatedly, ten times or more. The chain has TRBV28 and TRBJ1-1, with 9 nucleotides matching TRBD1. This CDR3 is 14 amino acids long. Per the germline V gene, CDR1 is MDHEN and CDR2 is SYDVKM. The junction had 11 bases not matched to a gene; V was cut back by 6 bases and J by 9 bases. Written as DNA, the CDR3 is TGTGCCAGCAGCCCCACAGGGGGCCGATGGAAAGCTTTCTTT. This translates into CASSPTGGRWKAFF.

Regarding this clonotype: A much bigger clone sits one base away, suggesting this may be a read error. CDR3 sequence: CASGLTEGAGELFF. The CDR3 region has the DNA TGCGCCAGCGGCTTGACGGAGGGCGCCGGGGAGCTGTTTTTT. V gene TRBV5-1 combines with J gene TRBJ2-2; D may be TRBD2 (6 bases). Per the germline V gene, CDR1 is SGHRS and CDR2 is YFSETQ. The CDR3 is 14 residues long.

This clonotype came up many times. The gene calls are TRBV5-6 and TRBJ2-1; 7 bases agree with TRBD2. The CDR3 has 16 residues. Germline V gene sequence: CDR1 SGHDT, CDR2 YYEEEE. With 4 bases clipped from V and 2 bases from J, the junction kept 9 bases outside the gene matches. The CDR3 spells CASSLPGRETYNEQFF. As DNA, the CDR3 is TGTGCCAGCAGCCTACCCGGGCGGGAGACCTACAATGAGCAGTTCTTC.

This clonotype was seen repeatedly, ten times or more. The chain joins TRBV6-5 to TRBJ1-1, with D unresolved. Germline CDR1 is MNHEY and CDR2 is SVGAGI. Trimming took off 0 bases at V and 0 bases at J, with 2 bases between the two ends. CDR3 length: 13 amino acids. The CDR3, as DNA: TGTGCCAGCAGTTACTCGGTGAACACTGAAGCTTTCTTT. Translated: CASSYSVNTEAFF.